There are a few counts of the clone carrying this TCR beta chain. Its antigen is currently unknown. Prepared TCR beta cDNA libraries contained unique molecular identifiers. TCRdb reprocessed the PCR reads with MiXCR, giving one entry per CDR3 protein. The table lists hundreds of thousands of distinct CDR3 sequences, approximately 30% of them singletons. This sample is part of a study of post-analysis software for immune sequencing data. Study overall: Recorded disease courses covered relapsing-remitting, secondary progressive and progressive-relapsing multiple sclerosis. Some patients had no subtype annotation.

Study-wide points: Compared with controls, patients showed significantly lower normalized Chao1 diversity. Roughly 5 TRBV segments occurring more often in patients than controls included TRBV5-6, TRBV5-1 and TRBV20-1.

The CDR3 is 21 amino acids. Trimming cost V 2 bases and J 4 bases, with 32 bases left between them. The germline gives CDR1 MNHEY, CDR2 SVGEGT. This chain joins TRBV6-2 or TRBV6-3 and TRBJ1-2; tentative D call: TRBD1 (6 bases). The sequence was collected from a girl between 10 and 17 years old with multiple sclerosis. Specimen: blood. The CDR3: CASSYTSPTRTDFKPGYGYTF. CDR3 nucleotide sequence: TGTGCCAGCAGTTACACCTCACCAACCCGGACAGACTTCAAACCTGGCTATGGCTACACCTTC.